Following are 6 T cell receptor beta chains from one sample sequenced in a study of shared T cell receptors in the human thymus. Data came from immunoSEQ multiplex PCR; TCRdb stores just in-frame clones and leaves some out. This sample has 500,000 to 550,000 clones; approximately 80% occur once, and the top ten carry more than 0.01%. Another study also made use of these data, one on human thymus T cells.

The source material was thymocytes. The receptors come from a boy younger than two with a congenital heart defect.

This clone was observed a handful of times. The chain joins TRBV27 to TRBJ2-3; no firm D call. Germline CDR1 MNHEY, CDR2 SMNVEV (reference sequence). The ends were cut back, 8 bases at V and 0 bases at J, with 12 bases in the middle. CDR3 length equals 14 residues. CDR3: CASSPRWSTDTQYF. As DNA, the CDR3 is TGTGCCAGCTCTCCGAGGTGGAGCACAGATACGCAGTATTTT.

This chain connects TRBV30 to TRBJ1-1; no firm D call. Trimming pared 1 base from V and 0 bases from J, leaving 9 bases between. From germline, CDR1 is GTSNPN and CDR2 SVGIG (reference sequence). The CDR3 spans 14 residues. The CDR3 spells CAWSGPGLNTEAFF. Written as DNA, the CDR3 is TGTGCCTGGAGTGGGCCGGGTCTGAACACTGAAGCTTTCTTT.

The V call is TRBV4-3, the J call TRBJ2-1; 9 bases line up with TRBD2. Germline values: CDR1 LGHNA, CDR2 YSLEER. The CDR3 has 19 amino acids. V was clipped by 1 base and J by 0 bases; unmatched bases: 10. The CDR3 DNA reads TGCGCCAGCAGCCAAGGAGGTAGCGGGAGCGGATTCTCCTACAATGAGCAGTTCTTC. This encodes CASSQGGSGSGFSYNEQFF.

This rearrangement joins TRBV5-4 to TRBJ1-3, with a tentative D call TRBD1 (5 bases). The CDR3 has 16 amino acids. V shed 4 bases and J shed 2 bases, with 16 bases lying between them. CDR1 and CDR2 from the germline V gene are SGHNT and YYREEE (reference sequence). The CDR3 sequence is CASSPRTDSPGNTIYF. In DNA form, the CDR3 reads TGTGCCAGCAGCCCCAGAACCGACAGTCCTGGAAACACCATATATTTT.

CDR3 sequence: CASHDILYTDTQYF. The CDR3 DNA follows: TGTGCCAGCCACGACATCCTCTACACAGATACGCAGTATTTT. The chain is built from TRBV7-8 and TRBJ2-3, with D hard to call. V was cut by 8 bases and J by 2 bases, with 14 bases left in between. This CDR3 is 14 amino acids long. Per the germline V gene, CDR1 is SGHVS and CDR2 is FQNEAQ.

The chain employs TRBV4-2 and TRBJ1-5; the match to TRBD1 covers 7 bases. The CDR3 covers 18 residues. Germline values: CDR1 LGHNA, CDR2 YNFKEQ. V shed 0 bases and J 4 bases; nucleotides not matched to a gene: 12. This CDR3 reads CASSQERRYRGGNQPQHF. CDR3 nucleotide sequence: TGTGCCAGCAGCCAAGAACGGAGGTACAGGGGAGGAAATCAGCCCCAGCATTTT.